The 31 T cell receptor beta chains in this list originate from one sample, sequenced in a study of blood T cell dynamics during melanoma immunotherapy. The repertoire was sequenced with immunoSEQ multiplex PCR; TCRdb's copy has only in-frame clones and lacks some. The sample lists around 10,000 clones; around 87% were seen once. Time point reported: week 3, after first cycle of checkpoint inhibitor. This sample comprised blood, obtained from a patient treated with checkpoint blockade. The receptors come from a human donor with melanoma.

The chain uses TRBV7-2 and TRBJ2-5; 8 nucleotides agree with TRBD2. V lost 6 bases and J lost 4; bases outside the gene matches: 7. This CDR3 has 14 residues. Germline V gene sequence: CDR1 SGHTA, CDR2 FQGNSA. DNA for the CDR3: TGTGCCAGCAGGGACGGGGGGGTCAGAGAGACCCAGTACTTC. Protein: CASRDGGVRETQYF.

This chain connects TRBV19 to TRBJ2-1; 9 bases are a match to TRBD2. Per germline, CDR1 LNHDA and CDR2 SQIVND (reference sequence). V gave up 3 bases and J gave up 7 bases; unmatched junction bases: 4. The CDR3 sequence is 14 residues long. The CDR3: CASSMAGGENEQFF. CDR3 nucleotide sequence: TGTGCCAGTAGTATGGCGGGGGGGGAGAATGAGCAGTTCTTC.

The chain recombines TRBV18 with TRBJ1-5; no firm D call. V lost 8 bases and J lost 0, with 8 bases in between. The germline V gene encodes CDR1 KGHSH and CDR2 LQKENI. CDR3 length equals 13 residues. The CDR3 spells CASRADSNQPQHF. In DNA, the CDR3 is TGTGCCAGCCGCGCGGATAGCAATCAGCCCCAGCATTTT.

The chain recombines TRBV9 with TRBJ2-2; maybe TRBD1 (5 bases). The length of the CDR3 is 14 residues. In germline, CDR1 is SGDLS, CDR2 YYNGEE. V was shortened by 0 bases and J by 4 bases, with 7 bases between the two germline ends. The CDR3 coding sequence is TGTGCCAGCAGCGTAGGACAGACCACCGGGGAGCTGTTTTTT. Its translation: CASSVGQTTGELFF.

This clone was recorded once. CDR3 nucleotide sequence: TGTGCCAGCAGCTTTAAAATCGCGCATGAGCAGTTCTTC. Its protein product is CASSFKIAHEQFF. This chain links TRBV5-8 with TRBJ2-1; no clear D gene. Germline-derived CDR1 and CDR2 are SGHTS and YDEGEE. This CDR3 has 13 amino acids. V was shortened by 2 bases and J by 8 bases, with 11 bases between the two germline ends.

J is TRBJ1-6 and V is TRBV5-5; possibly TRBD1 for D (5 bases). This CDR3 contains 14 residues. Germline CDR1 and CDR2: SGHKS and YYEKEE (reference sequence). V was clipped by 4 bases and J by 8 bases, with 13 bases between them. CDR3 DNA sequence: TGTGCCAGCAGCGGAGACGGGACGCATTCACCCCTCCACTTT. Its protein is CASSGDGTHSPLHF.

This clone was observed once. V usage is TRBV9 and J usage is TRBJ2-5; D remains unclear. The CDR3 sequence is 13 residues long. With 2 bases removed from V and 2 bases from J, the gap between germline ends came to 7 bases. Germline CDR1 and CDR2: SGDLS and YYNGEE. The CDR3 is CASSVHPQETQYF. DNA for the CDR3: TGTGCCAGCAGCGTTCACCCGCAAGAGACCCAGTACTTC. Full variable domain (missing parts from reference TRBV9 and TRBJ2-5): DSGVTQTPKHLITATGQRVTLRCSPRSGDLSVYWYQQSLDQGLQFLIQYYNGEERAKGNILERFSAQQFPDLHSELNLSSLELGDSALYFCASSVHPQETQYFGPGTRLLVL.

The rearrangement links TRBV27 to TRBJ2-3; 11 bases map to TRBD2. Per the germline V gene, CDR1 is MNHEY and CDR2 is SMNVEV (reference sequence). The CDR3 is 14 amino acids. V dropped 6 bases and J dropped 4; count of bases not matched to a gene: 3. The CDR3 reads CASRLAGGPDTQYF. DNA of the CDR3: TGTGCCAGCAGATTAGCGGGGGGGCCAGATACGCAGTATTTT.

CDR3 amino acids: CSVGGQGVNRAFF. The CDR3 nucleotides are TGCAGCGTGGGGGGACAGGGGGTTAATCGGGCTTTCTTT. The J gene is TRBJ1-1, the V gene TRBV29-1, with TRBD1 matching over 11 bases. J lost 11 bases, V lost 6 bases, and 11 bases had no gene match. CDR1 and CDR2 from the germline V gene are SQVTM and ANQGSEA. This CDR3 is 13 amino acids long.

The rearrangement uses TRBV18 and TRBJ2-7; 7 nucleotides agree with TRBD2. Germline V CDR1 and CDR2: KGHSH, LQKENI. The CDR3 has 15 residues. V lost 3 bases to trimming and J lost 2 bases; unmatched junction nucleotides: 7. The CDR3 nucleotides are TGTGCCAGCTCACCGACCGCGGGGGACCCCTACGAGCAGTACTTC. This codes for CASSPTAGDPYEQYF. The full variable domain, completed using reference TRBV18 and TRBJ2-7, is NAGVMQNPRHLVRRRGQEARLRCSPMKGHSHVYWYRQLPEEGLKFMVYLQKENIIDESGMPKERFSAEFPKEGPSILRIQQVVRGDSAAYFCASSPTAGDPYEQYFGPGTRLTVT.

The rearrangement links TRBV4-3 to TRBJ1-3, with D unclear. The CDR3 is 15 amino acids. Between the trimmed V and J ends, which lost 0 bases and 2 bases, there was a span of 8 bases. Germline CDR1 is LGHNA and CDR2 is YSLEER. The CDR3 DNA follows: TGCGCCAGCAGCCAAGAAACGCCAACTGGAAACACCATATATTTT. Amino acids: CASSQETPTGNTIYF.

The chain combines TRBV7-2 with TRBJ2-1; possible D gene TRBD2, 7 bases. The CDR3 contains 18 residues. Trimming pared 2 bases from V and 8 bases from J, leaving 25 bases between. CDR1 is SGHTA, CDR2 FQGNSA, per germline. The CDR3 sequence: CASSLRGGAWGSGDEQFF. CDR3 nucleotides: TGTGCCAGCAGCTTACGTGGGGGGGCGTGGGGGAGCGGGGATGAGCAGTTCTTC. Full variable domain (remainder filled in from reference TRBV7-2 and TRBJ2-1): GAGVSQSPSNKVTEKGKDVELRCDPISGHTALYWYRQSLGQGLEFLIYFQGNSAPDKSGLPSDRFSAERTGGSVSTLTIQRTQQEDSAVYLCASSLRGGAWGSGDEQFFGPGTRLTVL.

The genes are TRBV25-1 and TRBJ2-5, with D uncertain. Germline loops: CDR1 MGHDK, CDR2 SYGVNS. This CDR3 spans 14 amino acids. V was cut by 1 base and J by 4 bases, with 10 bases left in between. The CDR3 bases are TGTGCCAGCAGTGAATTGGTTAGAGGAGAGACCCAGTACTTC. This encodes CASSELVRGETQYF.

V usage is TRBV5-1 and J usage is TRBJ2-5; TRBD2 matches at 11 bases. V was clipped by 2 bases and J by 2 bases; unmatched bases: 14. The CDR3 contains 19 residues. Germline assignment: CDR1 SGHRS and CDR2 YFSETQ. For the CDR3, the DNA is TGCGCCAGCAGCTTAGGTACTAGCGGGGGCACCGGGTGGCAAGAGACCCAGTACTTC. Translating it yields CASSLGTSGGTGWQETQYF.

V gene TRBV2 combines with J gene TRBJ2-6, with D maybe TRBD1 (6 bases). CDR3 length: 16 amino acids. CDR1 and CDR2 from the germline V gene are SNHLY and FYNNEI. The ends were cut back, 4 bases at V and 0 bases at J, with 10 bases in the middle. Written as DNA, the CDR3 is TGTGCCAGCAGTGCCAGCAGGGGCTCTGGGGCCAACGTCCTGACTTTC. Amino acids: CASSASRGSGANVLTF.

CDR3 residues: CASSLGLAGYQETQYF. The CDR3 coding sequence is TGTGCCAGCTCCCTCGGACTAGCGGGGTACCAAGAGACCCAGTACTTC. The chain couples TRBV18 to TRBJ2-5, with 12 bases fitting TRBD2. The CDR3 is 16 amino acids. V gave up 6 bases and J gave up 0 bases; unmatched junction bases: 5. Germline V lookup: CDR1 KGHSH, CDR2 LQKENI.

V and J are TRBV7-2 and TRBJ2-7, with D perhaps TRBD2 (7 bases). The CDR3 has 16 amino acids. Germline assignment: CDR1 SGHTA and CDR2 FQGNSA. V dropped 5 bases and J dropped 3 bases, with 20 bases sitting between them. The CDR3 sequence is CASSHGGTGANYEQYF. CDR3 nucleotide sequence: TGTGCCAGCAGCCACGGGGGGACGGGGGCCAACTACGAGCAGTACTTC.

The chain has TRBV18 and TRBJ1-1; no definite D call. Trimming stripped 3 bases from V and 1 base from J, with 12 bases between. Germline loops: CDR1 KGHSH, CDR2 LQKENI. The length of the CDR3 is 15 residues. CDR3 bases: TGTGCCAGCTCACCCTCGACCCTGTGGAACACTGAAGCTTTCTTT. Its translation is CASSPSTLWNTEAFF.

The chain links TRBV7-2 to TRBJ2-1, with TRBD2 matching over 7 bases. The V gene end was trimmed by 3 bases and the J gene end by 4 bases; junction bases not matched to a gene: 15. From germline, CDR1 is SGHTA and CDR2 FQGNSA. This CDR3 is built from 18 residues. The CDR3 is CASSLASGGGRRYNEQFF. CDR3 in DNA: TGTGCCAGCAGCTTGGCATCCGGCGGGGGACGTCGGTACAATGAGCAGTTCTTC.

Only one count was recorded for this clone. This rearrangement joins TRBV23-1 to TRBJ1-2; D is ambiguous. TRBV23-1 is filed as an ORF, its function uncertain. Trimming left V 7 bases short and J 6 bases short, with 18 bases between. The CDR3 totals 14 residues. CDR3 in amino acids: CASKPWSITDGYTF. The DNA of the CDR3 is TGCGCCAGCAAACCGTGGAGTATTACCGATGGCTACACCTTC.

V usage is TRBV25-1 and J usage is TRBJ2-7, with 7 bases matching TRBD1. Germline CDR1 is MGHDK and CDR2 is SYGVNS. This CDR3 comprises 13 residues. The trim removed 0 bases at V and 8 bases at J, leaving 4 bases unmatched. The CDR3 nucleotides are TGTGCCAGCAGTGAATATGGGGACAGCAAGCAGTACGTC. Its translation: CASSEYGDSKQYV.

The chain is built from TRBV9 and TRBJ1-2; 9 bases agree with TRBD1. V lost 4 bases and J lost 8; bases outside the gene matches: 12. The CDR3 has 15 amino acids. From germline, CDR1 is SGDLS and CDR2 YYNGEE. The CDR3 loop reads CASSKGDRVGKGYTF. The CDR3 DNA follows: TGTGCCAGCAGCAAAGGGGACAGGGTGGGCAAAGGCTACACCTTC.

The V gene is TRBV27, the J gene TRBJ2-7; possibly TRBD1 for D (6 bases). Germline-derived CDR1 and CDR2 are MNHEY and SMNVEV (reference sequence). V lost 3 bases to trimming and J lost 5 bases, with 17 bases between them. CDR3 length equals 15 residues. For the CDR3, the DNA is TGTGCCAGCAGTTTTCAACACAGGGTTGCCCACGAGCAGTACGTC. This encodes CASSFQHRVAHEQYV.

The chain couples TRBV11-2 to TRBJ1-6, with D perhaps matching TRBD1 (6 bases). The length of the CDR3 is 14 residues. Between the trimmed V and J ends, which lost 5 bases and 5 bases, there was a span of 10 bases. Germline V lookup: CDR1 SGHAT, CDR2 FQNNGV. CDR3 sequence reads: CASSGEGDNSPLHF. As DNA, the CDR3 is TGTGCCAGCAGCGGCGAGGGGGATAATTCACCCCTCCACTTT. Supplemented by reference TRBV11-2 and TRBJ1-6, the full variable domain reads EAGVAQSPRYKIIEKRQSVAFWCNPISGHATLYWYQQILGQGPKLLIQFQNNGVVDDSQLPKDRFSAERLKGVDSTLKIQPAKLEDSAVYLCASSGEGDNSPLHFGNGTRLTVT.

CDR3 coding DNA: TGTGCCAGCAGCGCACAGGACTCAGGGAGCAATGAGCAGTTCTTC. It is translated as CASSAQDSGSNEQFF. The chain employs TRBV9 and TRBJ2-1, with D perhaps assigned TRBD1 or TRBD2 (5 bases each). The germline V and J ends were trimmed by 3 bases and 6 bases, with 16 bases remaining between them. The CDR3 totals 15 residues. Germline loops: CDR1 SGDLS, CDR2 YYNGEE.

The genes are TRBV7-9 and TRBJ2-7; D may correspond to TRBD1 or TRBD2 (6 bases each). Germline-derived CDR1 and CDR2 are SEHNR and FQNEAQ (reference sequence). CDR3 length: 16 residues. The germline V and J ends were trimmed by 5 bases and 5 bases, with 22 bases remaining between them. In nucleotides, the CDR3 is TGTGCCAGCAGCCAGTCAAGTGGGTTGGGGGGCCACGAGCAGTACTTC. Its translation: CASSQSSGLGGHEQYF.

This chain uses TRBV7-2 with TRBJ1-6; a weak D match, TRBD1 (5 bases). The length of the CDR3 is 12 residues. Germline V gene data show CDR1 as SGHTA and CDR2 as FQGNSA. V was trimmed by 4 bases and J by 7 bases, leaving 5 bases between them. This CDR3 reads CASSWGNSPLHF. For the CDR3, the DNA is TGTGCCAGCAGCTGGGGGAATTCACCCCTCCACTTT.

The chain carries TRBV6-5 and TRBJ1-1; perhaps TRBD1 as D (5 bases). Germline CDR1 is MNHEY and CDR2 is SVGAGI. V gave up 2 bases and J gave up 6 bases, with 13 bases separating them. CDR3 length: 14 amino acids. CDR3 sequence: CASSYLGGGAEAFF. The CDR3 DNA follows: TGTGCCAGCAGTTACCTGGGGGGGGGAGCTGAAGCTTTCTTT.

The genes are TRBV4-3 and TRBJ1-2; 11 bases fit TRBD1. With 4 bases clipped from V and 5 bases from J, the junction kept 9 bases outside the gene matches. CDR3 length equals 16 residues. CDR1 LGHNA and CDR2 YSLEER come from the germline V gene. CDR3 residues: CASSRAGQGEFYGYTF. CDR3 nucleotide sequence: TGCGCCAGCAGCCGGGCGGGACAGGGGGAATTTTATGGCTACACCTTC.

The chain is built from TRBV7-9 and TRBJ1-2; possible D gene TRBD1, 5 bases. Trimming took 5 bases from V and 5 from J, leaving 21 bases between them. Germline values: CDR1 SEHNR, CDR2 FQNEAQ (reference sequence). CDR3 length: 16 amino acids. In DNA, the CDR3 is TGTGCCAGCAGCCTAGGGGCCGGGATAGAAGCGTATGGCTACACCTTC. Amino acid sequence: CASSLGAGIEAYGYTF. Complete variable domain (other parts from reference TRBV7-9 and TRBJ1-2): DTGVSQNPRHKITKRGQNVTFRCDPISEHNRLYWYRQTLGQGPEFLTYFQNEAQLEKSRLLSDRFSAERPKGSFSTLEIQRTEQGDSAMYLCASSLGAGIEAYGYTFGSGTRLTVV.

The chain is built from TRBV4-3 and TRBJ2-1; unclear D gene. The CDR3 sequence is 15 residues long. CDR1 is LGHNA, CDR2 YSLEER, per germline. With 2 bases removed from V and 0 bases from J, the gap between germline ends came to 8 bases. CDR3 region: CASSQRQNSYNEQFF. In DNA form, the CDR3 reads TGCGCCAGCAGCCAAAGGCAAAACTCCTACAATGAGCAGTTCTTC.